This TCR beta chain appears in the sequencing data of a study of CD8+CD57+ T cells in acquired aplastic anemia. Study overall: CD4+ and CD8+ cells, once sorted, gave DNA averaging approximately 3.4 ug.

TCR beta VDJ and CDR3 profiling used genomic DNA as template. A single record per CDR3 protein comes from TCRdb applying MiXCR to the reads. This sample yields 260,000 or so distinct CDR3 sequences, of which around half are seen a single time; 6.5% to 10% belongs to the top ten. CDR1 and CDR2 (germline): SQVTM, ANQGSEA. Germline trimming cut 7 bases from V and 5 bases from J; bases unmatched to any gene: 6. The CDR3 sequence is 12 residues long. By flow cytometry, patients selected for sequencing had shown an expansion of CD8+CD57+ cells. Severe acquired aplastic anemia was present in every patient. The study sampled blood from patients who had received no therapy.

The receptor's source is a human donor with aplastic anemia. The chain recombines TRBV29-1 with TRBJ2-5, with TRBD2 matching 8 bases. Sequencing was performed on sorted CD4+, CD8+, or CD8+CD57+ T cells (not recorded which) from PBMCs. CDR3 DNA sequence: TGCAGCGGGGGAGCGGGAGATGAGACCCAGTACTTC. Translation gives CSGGAGDETQYF.